This TCR beta chain stems from a study of glioma-infiltrating T cells. Study results and caveats: CDR3 overlap between tissue and blood was very small.

Looked up from germline, CDR1 is MGHRA and CDR2 is YSYEKL. Trimming stripped 2 bases from V and 8 bases from J, with 9 bases between. The CDR3 is 13 amino acids. TCR alpha and beta CDR3 regions were amplified from RNA using iRepertoire nested multiplex PCR. Tissue mRNA or PBMC total RNA, roughly 95-400 ng, went into one-step reverse transcription and amplification. TCRdb fed the multiplex PCR reads into MiXCR, producing one record per CDR3 protein. The sample gives more than 85,000 distinct CDR3 sequences, 25% to 30% of which show up once; 35% is in the top ten. Comments on this clonotype: The antigen is undetermined.

The source is a human donor with low-grade glioma or glioblastoma, undergoing nonglioma brain surgery, or in good health (not recorded which). The specimen was glioma tissue, nonneoplastic brain tissue, or PBMCs (not recorded which). The chain combines TRBV4-1 with TRBJ1-4; D is uncertain. CDR3 coding DNA: TGCGCCAGCAGCCAAAGGACGAGCGAAAAACTGTTTTTT. Residues: CASSQRTSEKLFF.